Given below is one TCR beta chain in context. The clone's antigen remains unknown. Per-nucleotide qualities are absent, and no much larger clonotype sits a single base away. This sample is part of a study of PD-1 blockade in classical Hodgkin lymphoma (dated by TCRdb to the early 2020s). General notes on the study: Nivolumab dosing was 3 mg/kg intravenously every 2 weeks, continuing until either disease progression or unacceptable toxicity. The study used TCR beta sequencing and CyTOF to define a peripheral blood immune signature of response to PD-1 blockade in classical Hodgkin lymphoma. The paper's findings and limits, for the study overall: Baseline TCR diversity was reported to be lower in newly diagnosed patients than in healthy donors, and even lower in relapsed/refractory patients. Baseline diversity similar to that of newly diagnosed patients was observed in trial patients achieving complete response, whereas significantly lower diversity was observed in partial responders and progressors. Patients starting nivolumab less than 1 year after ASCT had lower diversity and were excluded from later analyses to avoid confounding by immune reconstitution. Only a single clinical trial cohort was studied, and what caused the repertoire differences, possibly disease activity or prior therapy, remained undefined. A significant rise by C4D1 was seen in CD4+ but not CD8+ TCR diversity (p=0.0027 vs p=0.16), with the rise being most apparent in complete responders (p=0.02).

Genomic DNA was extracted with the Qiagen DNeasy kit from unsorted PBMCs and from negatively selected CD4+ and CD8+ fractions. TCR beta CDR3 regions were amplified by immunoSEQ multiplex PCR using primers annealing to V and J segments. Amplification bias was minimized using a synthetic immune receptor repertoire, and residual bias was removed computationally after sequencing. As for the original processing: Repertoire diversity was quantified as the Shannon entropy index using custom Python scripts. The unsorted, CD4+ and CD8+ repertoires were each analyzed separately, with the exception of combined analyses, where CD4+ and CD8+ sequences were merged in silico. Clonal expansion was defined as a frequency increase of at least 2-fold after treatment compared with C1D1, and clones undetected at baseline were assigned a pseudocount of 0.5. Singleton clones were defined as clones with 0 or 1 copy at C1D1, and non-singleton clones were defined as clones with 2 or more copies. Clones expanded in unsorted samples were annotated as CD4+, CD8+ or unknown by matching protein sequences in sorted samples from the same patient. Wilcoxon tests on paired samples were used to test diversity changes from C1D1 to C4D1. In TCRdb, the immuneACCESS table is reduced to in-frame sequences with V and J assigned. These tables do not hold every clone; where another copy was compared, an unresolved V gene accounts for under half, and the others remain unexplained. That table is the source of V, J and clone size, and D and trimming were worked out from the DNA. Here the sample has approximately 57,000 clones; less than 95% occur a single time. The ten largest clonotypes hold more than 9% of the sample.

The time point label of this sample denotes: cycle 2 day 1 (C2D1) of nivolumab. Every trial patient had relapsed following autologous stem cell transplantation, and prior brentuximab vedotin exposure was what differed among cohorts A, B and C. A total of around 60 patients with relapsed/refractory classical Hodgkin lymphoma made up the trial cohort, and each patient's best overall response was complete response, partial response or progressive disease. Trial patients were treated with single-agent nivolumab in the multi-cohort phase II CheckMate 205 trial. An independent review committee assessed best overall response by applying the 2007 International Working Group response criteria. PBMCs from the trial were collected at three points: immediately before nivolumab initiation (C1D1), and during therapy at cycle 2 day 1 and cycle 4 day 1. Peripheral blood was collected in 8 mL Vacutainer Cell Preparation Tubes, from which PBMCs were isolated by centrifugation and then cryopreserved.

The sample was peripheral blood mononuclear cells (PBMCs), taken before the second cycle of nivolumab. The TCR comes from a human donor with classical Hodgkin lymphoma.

The CDR3 amino acid sequence is: CASSLTGGGTEAFF. The DNA sequence is as follows: TGTGCCAGTAGCCTTACAGGGGGCGGCACTGAAGCTTTCTTT. This chain is built from TRBV19 and TRBJ1-1, with 9 bases aligning to TRBD1. Trimming accounts for 6 bases at V and 4 bases at J, while the number of junction bases matched to no gene is 6. Per the germline V gene (reference sequence), LNHDA is the CDR1 and SQIVND is the CDR2. CDR3 length: 14 amino acids, cysteine to phenylalanine. The CDR3 DNA has 42 bases and is translated from base 1.